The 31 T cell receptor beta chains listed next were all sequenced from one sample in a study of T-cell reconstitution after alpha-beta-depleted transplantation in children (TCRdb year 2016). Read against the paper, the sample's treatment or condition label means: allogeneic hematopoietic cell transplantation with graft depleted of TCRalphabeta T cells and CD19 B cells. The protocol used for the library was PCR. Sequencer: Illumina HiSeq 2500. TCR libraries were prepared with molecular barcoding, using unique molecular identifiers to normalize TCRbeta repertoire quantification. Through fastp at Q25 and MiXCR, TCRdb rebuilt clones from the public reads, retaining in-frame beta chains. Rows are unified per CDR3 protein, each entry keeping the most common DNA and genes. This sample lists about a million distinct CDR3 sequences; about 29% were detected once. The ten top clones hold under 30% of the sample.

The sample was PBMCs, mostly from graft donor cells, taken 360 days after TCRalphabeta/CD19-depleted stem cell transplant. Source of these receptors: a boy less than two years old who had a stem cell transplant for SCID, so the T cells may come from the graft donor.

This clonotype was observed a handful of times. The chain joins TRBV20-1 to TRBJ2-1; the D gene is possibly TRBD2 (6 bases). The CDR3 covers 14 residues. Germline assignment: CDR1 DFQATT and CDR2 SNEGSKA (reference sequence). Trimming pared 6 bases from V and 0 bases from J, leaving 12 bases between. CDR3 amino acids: CSAERASSYNEQFF. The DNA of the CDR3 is TGCAGTGCCGAGCGGGCGAGCTCCTACAATGAGCAGTTCTTC.

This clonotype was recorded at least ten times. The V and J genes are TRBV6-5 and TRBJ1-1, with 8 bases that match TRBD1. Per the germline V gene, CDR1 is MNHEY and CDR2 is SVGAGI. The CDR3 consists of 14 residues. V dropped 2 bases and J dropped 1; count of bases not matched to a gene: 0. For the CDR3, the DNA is TGTGCCAGCAGTTACGGACAGGGGAACACTGAAGCTTTCTTT. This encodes CASSYGQGNTEAFF.

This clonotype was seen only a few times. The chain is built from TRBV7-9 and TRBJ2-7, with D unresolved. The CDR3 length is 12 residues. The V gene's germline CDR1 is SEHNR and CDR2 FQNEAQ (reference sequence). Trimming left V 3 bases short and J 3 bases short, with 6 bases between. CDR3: CASSLSDYEQYF. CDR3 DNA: TGTGCCAGCAGCTTGAGTGACTACGAGCAGTACTTC.

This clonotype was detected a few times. CDR3 sequence (DNA): TGTGCCAGCAGCCAGGACCTAGCGGGGGGGAAGACCGGGGAGCTGTTTTTT. Its translation is CASSQDLAGGKTGELFF. The chain links TRBV4-2 to TRBJ2-2, with TRBD2 matching over 12 bases. Germline V lookup: CDR1 LGHNA, CDR2 YNFKEQ. Trimming removed 3 bases from V and 5 bases from J; junction bases left unmatched: 7. The CDR3 has 17 residues.

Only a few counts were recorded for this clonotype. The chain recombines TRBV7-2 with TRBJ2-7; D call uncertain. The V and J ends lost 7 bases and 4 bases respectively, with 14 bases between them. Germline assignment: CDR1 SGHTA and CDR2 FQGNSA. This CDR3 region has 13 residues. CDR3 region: CASTLAPRYEQYF. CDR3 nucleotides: TGTGCCAGCACCCTCGCGCCGCGGTACGAGCAGTACTTC.

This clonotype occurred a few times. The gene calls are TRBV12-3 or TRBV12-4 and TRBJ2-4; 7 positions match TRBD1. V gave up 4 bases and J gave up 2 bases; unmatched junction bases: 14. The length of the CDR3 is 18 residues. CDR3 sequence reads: CASSSAGDRDYSKNIQYF. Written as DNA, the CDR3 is TGTGCCAGCAGTTCCGCTGGGGACAGAGATTACTCCAAAAACATTCAGTACTTC.

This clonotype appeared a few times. The DNA of the CDR3 is TGTGCCAGCAGCCCCGAGGGGGCGCGGGCCACTGAAGCTTTCTTT. Encoded protein: CASSPEGARATEAFF. This rearrangement joins TRBV27 to TRBJ1-1, with 7 nucleotides matching TRBD1. The V segment lost 6 bases and the J segment 4 bases; nucleotides outside the gene matches: 11. Germline CDR1 MNHEY, CDR2 SMNVEV (reference sequence). The CDR3 is 15 residues long.

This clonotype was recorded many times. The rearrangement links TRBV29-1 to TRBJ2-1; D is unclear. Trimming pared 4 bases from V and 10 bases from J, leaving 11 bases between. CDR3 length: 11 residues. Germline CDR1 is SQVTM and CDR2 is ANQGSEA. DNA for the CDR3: TGCAGCGTTGTCGCTAGATACGAGCAGTTCTTC. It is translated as CSVVARYEQFF.

CDR3 nucleotide sequence: TGTGCCAGCAGCCTCGACTGGGGGCAGTACTTC. It translates to CASSLDWGQYF. The chain is built from TRBV7-9 and TRBJ2-7; unclear D gene. Germline-derived CDR1 and CDR2 are SEHNR and FQNEAQ (reference sequence). The CDR3 has 11 residues. V was cut by 5 bases and J by 9 bases, with 11 bases left in between.

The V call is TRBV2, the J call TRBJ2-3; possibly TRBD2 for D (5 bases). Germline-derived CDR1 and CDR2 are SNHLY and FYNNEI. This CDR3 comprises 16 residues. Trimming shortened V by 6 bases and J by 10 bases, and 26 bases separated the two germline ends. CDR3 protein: CASRVLEGYAPGSQYF. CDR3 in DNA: TGTGCCAGCAGAGTACTAGAAGGCTATGCACCGGGTTCGCAGTATTTT.

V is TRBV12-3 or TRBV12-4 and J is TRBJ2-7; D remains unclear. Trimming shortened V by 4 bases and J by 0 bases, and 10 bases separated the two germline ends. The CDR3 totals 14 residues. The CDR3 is CASSSGLTSYEQYF. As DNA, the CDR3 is TGTGCCAGCAGTTCTGGGCTTACCTCCTACGAGCAGTACTTC.

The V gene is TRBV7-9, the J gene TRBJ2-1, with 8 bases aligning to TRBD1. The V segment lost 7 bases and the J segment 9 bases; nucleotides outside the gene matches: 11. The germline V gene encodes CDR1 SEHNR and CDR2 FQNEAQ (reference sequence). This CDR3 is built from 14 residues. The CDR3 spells CASTPPDRGGEQFF. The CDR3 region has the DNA TGTGCCAGCACCCCACCCGACAGGGGCGGTGAGCAGTTCTTC.

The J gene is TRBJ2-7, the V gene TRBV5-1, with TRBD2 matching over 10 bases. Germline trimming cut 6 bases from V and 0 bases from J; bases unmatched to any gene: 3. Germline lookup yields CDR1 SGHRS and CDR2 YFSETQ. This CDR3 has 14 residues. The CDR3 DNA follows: TGCGCCAGCAATAGACTAGCGGGCTCCTACGAGCAGTACTTC. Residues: CASNRLAGSYEQYF. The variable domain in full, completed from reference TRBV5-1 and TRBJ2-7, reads KAGVTQTPRYLIKTRGQQVTLSCSPISGHRSVSWYQQTPGQGLQFLFEYFSETQRNKGNFPGRFSGRQFSNSRSEMNVSTLELGDSALYLCASNRLAGSYEQYFGPGTRLTVT.

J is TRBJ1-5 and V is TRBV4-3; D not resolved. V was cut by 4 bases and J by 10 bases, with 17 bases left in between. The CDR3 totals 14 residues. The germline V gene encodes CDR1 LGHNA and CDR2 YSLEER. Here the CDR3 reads CASSPRPLEKPQHF. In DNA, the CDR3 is TGCGCCAGCAGCCCACGGCCCCTCGAGAAACCCCAGCATTTT.

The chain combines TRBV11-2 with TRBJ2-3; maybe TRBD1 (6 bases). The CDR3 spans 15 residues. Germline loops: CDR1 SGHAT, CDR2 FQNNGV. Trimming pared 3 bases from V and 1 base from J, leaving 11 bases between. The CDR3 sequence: CASSFIRGRTDTQYF. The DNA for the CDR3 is TGTGCCAGCAGCTTTATCAGGGGACGCACAGATACGCAGTATTTT.

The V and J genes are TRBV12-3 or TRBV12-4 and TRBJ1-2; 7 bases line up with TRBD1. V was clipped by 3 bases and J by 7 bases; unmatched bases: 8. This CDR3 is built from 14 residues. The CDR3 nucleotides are TGTGCCAGCAGTTTGAGGGCACAGGGGCTTGGCTACACCTTC. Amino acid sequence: CASSLRAQGLGYTF.

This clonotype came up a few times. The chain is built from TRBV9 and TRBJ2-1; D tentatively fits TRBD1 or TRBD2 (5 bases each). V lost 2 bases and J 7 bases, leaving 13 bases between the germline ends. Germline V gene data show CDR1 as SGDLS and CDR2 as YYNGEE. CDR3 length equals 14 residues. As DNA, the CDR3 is TGTGCCAGCAGCGTGGGACCCGTGGGGAATGAGCAGTTCTTC. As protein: CASSVGPVGNEQFF.

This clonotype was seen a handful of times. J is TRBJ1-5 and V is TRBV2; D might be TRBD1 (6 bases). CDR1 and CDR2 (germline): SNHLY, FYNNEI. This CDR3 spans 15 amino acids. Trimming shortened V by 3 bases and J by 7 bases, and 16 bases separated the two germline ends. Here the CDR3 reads CASSDNRAPNQPQHF. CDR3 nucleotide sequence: TGTGCCAGCAGTGACAACAGGGCACCGAACCAGCCCCAGCATTTT.

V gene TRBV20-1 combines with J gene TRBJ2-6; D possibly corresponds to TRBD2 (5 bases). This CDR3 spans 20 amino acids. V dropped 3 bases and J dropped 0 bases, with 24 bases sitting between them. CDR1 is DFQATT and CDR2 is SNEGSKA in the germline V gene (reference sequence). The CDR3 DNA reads TGCAGTGCTAGCCTCTTCGGAGGTGATGAAACAGACTCTGGGGCCAACGTCCTGACTTTC. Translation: CSASLFGGDETDSGANVLTF.

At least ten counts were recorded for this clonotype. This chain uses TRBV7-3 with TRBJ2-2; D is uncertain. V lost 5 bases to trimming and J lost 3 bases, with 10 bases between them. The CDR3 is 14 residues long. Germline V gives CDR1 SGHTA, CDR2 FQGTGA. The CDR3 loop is CASSPSRDTGELFF. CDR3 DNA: TGTGCCAGCAGCCCCTCCCGGGACACCGGGGAGCTGTTTTTT. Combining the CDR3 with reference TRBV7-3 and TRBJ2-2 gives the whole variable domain GAGVSQTPSNKVTEKGKYVELRCDPISGHTALYWYRQSLGQGPEFLIYFQGTGAADDSGLPNDRFFAVRPEGSVSTLKIQRTERGDSAVYLCASSPSRDTGELFFGEGSRLTVL.

The CDR3 DNA follows: TGTGCCAGCAGTGCACCAGGGGGACAGGGTCACACTGAAGCTTTCTTT. Its protein is CASSAPGGQGHTEAFF. The chain is built from TRBV12-3 or TRBV12-4 and TRBJ1-1; 9 bases are a match to TRBD1. The CDR3 is 16 amino acids. V was clipped by 5 bases and J by 3 bases; unmatched bases: 10.

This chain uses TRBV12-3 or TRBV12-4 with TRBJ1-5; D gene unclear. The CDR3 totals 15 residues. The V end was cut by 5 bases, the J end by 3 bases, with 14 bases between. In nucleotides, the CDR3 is TGTGCCAGCAGTAGTTTCGAGGGTTACAATCAGCCCCAGCATTTT. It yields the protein CASSSFEGYNQPQHF.

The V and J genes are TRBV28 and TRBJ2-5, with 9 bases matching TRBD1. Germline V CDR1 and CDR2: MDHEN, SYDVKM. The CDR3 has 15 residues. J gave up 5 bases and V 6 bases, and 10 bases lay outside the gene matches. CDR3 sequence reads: CASSTPTGGSETQYF. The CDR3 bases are TGTGCCAGCAGCACTCCAACAGGGGGCAGCGAGACCCAGTACTTC.

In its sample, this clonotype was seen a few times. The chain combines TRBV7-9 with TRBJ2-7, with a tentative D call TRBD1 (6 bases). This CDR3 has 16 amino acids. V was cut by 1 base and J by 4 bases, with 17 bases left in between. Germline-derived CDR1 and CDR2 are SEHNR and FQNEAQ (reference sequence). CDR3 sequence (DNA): TGTGCCAGCAGCTTAGGTTGGGTTCAGGGGATGTACGAGCAGTACTTC. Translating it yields CASSLGWVQGMYEQYF.

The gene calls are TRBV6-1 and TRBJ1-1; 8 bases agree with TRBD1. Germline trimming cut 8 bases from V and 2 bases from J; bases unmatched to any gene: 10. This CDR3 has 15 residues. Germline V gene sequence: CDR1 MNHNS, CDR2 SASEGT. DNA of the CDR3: TGTGCCAGCTTACCGGACAGGGTTCCAAACACTGAAGCTTTCTTT. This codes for CASLPDRVPNTEAFF.

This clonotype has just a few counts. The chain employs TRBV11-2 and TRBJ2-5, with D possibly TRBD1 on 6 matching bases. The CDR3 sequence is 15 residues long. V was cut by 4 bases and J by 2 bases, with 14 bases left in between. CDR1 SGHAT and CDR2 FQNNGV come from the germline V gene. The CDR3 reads CASSWNRAPQETQYF. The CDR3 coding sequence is TGTGCCAGCAGCTGGAACAGGGCGCCACAAGAGACCCAGTACTTC.

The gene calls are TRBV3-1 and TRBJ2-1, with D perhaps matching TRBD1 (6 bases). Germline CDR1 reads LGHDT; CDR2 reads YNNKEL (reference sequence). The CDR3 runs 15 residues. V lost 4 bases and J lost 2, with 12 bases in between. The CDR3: CASSLSGDPYNEQFF. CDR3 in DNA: TGTGCCAGCAGCCTTTCAGGGGACCCCTACAATGAGCAGTTCTTC.

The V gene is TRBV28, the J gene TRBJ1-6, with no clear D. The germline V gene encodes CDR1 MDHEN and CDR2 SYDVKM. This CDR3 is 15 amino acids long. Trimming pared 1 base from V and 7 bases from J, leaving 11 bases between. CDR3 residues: CASSLFPRINSPLHF. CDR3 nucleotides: TGTGCCAGCAGTTTATTTCCGCGCATCAATTCACCCCTCCACTTT. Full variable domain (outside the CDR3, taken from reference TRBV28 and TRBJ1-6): DVKVTQSSRYLVKRTGEKVFLECVQDMDHENMFWYRQDPGLGLRLIYFSYDVKMKEKGDIPEGYSVSREKKERFSLILESASTNQTSMYLCASSLFPRINSPLHFGNGTRLTVT.

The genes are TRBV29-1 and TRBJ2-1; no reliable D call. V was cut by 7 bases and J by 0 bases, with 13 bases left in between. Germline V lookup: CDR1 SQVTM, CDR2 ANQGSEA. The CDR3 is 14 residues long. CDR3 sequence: CSAIDGSSYNEQFF. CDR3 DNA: TGCAGCGCCATAGACGGAAGCTCCTACAATGAGCAGTTCTTC.

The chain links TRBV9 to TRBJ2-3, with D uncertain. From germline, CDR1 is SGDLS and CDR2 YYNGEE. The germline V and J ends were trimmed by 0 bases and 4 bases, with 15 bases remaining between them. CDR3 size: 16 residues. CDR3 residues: CASSVGPPSTADTQYF. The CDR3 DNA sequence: TGTGCCAGCAGCGTAGGGCCCCCATCGACCGCAGATACGCAGTATTTT.

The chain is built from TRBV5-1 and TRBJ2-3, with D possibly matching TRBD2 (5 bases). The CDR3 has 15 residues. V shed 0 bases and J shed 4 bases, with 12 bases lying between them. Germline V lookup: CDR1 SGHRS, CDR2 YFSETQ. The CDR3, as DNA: TGCGCCAGCAGCTTGGGGCTAGCCTACCCAGATACGCAGTATTTT. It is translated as CASSLGLAYPDTQYF.